The rows below give T cell receptor beta chains drawn from one sample of a study of identifying expanded T cells in peripheral blood. Assay used: immunoSEQ multiplex PCR; TCRdb lists only in-frame clones, some missing. The sample lists about 91,000 clones; about 88% were seen once. Input material: blood. These receptors all come from a person aged 18-70 years in good health. Each CDR3 is given with its conserved first and last residue. D genes are given only for firm matches. Size is stated for part of the rows, as once, few or many counts, or as a class when the clone is expanded.

CDR3nt: TGTGCCAGCAGTGAGCGGGGAAGCACAGATACGCAGTATTTT; CDR3aa: CASSERGSTDTQYF; d_gene: .; v_gene: TRBV6-4; j_gene: TRBJ2-3; abundance: .
CDR3nt: TGTGCCTGGAGTGTGCACAGGGGGCGTCGAGGCTACACCTTC; CDR3aa: CAWSVHRGRRGYTF; d_gene: TRBD1; v_gene: TRBV30; j_gene: TRBJ1-2; abundance: .
CDR3nt: TGCGCCAGCAGCCCTTCCGGACGGTACAATCAGCCCCAGCATTTT; CDR3aa: CASSPSGRYNQPQHF; d_gene: .; v_gene: TRBV5-1; j_gene: TRBJ1-5; abundance: .
CDR3nt: TGCGCCAGCAGCCAAGAAGGTGGCAGGGACTACGAGCAGTACTTC; CDR3aa: CASSQEGGRDYEQYF; d_gene: .; v_gene: TRBV4-1; j_gene: TRBJ2-7; abundance: .
CDR3nt: TGTGCCAGCAGCGTAGAGGAAGGACAGCCCCAGCATTTT; CDR3aa: CASSVEEGQPQHF; d_gene: .; v_gene: TRBV9; j_gene: TRBJ1-5; abundance: .
CDR3nt: TGTGCCAGCAGTTTAGACAGTTTCCAAGAGACCCAGTACTTC; CDR3aa: CASSLDSFQETQYF; d_gene: .; v_gene: TRBV27; j_gene: TRBJ2-5; abundance: .
CDR3nt: TGTGCCAGCAGCTCGCCGAGGGACATTCGAGATACGCAGTATTTT; CDR3aa: CASSSPRDIRDTQYF; d_gene: .; v_gene: TRBV11-1; j_gene: TRBJ2-3; abundance: .
CDR3nt: TGTGCCAGCAGTTTCCTCTACGGCTCCTACGAGCAGTACTTC; CDR3aa: CASSFLYGSYEQYF; d_gene: .; v_gene: TRBV28; j_gene: TRBJ2-7; abundance: .
CDR3nt: TGTGCCAGCAGTCCGAAGGGGGGAGGCAATCAGCCCCAGCATTTT; CDR3aa: CASSPKGGGNQPQHF; d_gene: .; v_gene: TRBV6-5; j_gene: TRBJ1-5; abundance: .
CDR3nt: TGTGCCAGCAGTTCTGGACAGGGGGCAACCGGGGAGCTGTTTTTT; CDR3aa: CASSSGQGATGELFF; d_gene: TRBD1; v_gene: TRBV28; j_gene: TRBJ2-2; abundance: .
CDR3nt: TGCGCCAGCAGCCAAGCCTTGCAATACGAGCAGTACTTC; CDR3aa: CASSQALQYEQYF; d_gene: .; v_gene: TRBV4-1; j_gene: TRBJ2-7; abundance: .
CDR3nt: TGTGCCAGCAGTTACGGGACAGGGGCTGGCTACACCTTC; CDR3aa: CASSYGTGAGYTF; d_gene: TRBD1; v_gene: TRBV6-5; j_gene: TRBJ1-2; abundance: .
CDR3nt: TGTGCCAGCACCCGGAGGGGACAGGGTTACAATGAGCAGTTCTTC; CDR3aa: CASTRRGQGYNEQFF; d_gene: TRBD1; v_gene: TRBV11-1; j_gene: TRBJ2-1; abundance: .
CDR3nt: TGTGCCAGCCGATCCAGCACAGATACGCAGTATTTT; CDR3aa: CASRSSTDTQYF; d_gene: .; v_gene: TRBV6-5; j_gene: TRBJ2-3; abundance: .
CDR3nt: TGTGCCAGCAGCTTAAACAACGAGCAGTACTTC; CDR3aa: CASSLNNEQYF; d_gene: .; v_gene: TRBV7-2; j_gene: TRBJ2-7; abundance: once
CDR3nt: TGTGCCAGCAGTTCCACCGGGACAGGGGCCTACGAGCAGTACTTC; CDR3aa: CASSSTGTGAYEQYF; d_gene: TRBD1; v_gene: TRBV28; j_gene: TRBJ2-7; abundance: .
CDR3nt: TGTGCCAGCAGTGACAGACCAGGGGCTAATGAAAAACTGTTTTTT; CDR3aa: CASSDRPGANEKLFF; d_gene: .; v_gene: TRBV6-4; j_gene: TRBJ1-4; abundance: .